The sequence of this TCR beta chain was determined in a study of beta chain features in type 1 diabetes (dated by TCRdb to the late 2010s). At the level of the whole study: Mean age, gender distribution, total cell number and subset yield were not different between patients and healthy donors. A total of 107,917,701 sorted cells were examined across all samples, and RNA yield correlated strongly with the number of cells per subset. In the study, recently diagnosed type 1 diabetes patients and matched healthy donors were compared on the TCRB repertoires of their sorted circulating CD4+ T cell subsets. Regulatory and stem cell-like memory subsets were obtained from only 8 patients and roughly eight healthy donors, while naive and central memory subsets were obtained from all 28 donors.

This clone has more than one count but fewer than ten. The clone's antigen remains unknown. Base quality data are lacking; no much larger clone is found one base away. The entire isolated RNA was reverse transcribed using the High Capacity cDNA Reverse Transcription Kit, and thus expressed TCRB transcripts were sequenced. Deep immunoSEQ sequencing was performed on naive, central memory and regulatory T cell samples, with an average of about 3.6 million total reads per sample. Sorted cells were lysed in RLT buffer and RNA was extracted with DNase-treated RNeasy Micro or Mini kits, depending on cell number. Each cell subset was processed on its own to prevent cross-contamination, while patient and healthy donor samples were processed together. TCRB sequences were amplified from cDNA with the immunoSEQ multiplex PCR, producing 87-bp fragments spanning the CDR3 region. Sequencing of the amplicons was performed on the Illumina HiSeq platform. Processing in the source paper ran as follows. PCR bias was corrected computationally using synthetic template baselines, and reads within Hamming distance 2 were collapsed, with unmergeable singletons discarded. By aligning reads against IMGT, V, D and J genes, CDR3 length, and insertions or deletions at six rearrangement sites were assigned. Within each subset, clonotype counts were normalized to sorted cell number, and only after that were true diversity and Gini coefficients computed with the tcR R package. The overlap coefficient, calculated on TCRB nucleotide sequences, was used to measure repertoire sharing. In TCRdb, the immuneACCESS table is reduced to in-frame sequences with V and J assigned. These tables do not hold every clone; where another copy was compared, an unresolved V gene accounts for under half, and the others remain unexplained. For V, J and clone size, that table is used; D and trimming come from the DNA. This sample holds roughly 300,000 clones; approximately 9.9% were observed only once. The ten largest account for roughly 1% of the sample.

A single peripheral blood draw of around 0.11 L on average was collected from each donor into heparinised tubes. A BD FACSAria II and a panel including CD45RO, CCR7, CD25, CD127, CD95 and CD27 were used to sort naive, central memory, regulatory and stem cell-like memory CD4+ T cells. All sorted populations exceeded 95% purity. Right away, PBMCs were isolated by Lymphoprep density gradient centrifugation and were stained directly, with no culture step. So that batch effects would be minimized, each experiment stained and sorted samples in pairs, pairing one healthy donor with one patient. General conclusions and limits of the study: Fewer insertions and more nucleotide deletions at VDJ recombination sites were observed in patients with type 1 diabetes, implying thymic rearrangement abnormalities. Because the HLA sub-analyses included only small numbers of individuals, any influence of HLA type on TCRB rearrangement was left unresolved. Sequencing cDNA rather than genomic DNA could over-represent highly expressing activated cells, although activation and CD3 levels did not differ between groups. In all four CD4+ subsets, TCRB CDR3 length was moderately but significantly shorter in type 1 diabetes patients. Naive, central memory and regulatory TCRB repertoires appeared to be more alike among patients than among healthy donors. Shorter templates might have been favored by PCR, but patient and control samples were amplified and corrected together, so both groups would have been affected equally by any skew.

This receptor was taken from a man younger than 40 with type 1 diabetes. Specimen: central memory CD4+ T cells from blood.

This receptor has the CDR3 CAISEAYEAFF. The bases are TGTGCCATCAGTGAGGCCTATGAAGCTTTCTTT. In this chain, TRBV10-3 is recombined with TRBJ1-1, with the D gene call left open. The CDR3 contains 11 residues, cysteine and phenylalanine counted. Of all the DNA, just the CDR3 is kept, 33 bases in frame from base 1. The germline V gene yields ENHRY for CDR1 and SYGVKD for CDR2. The junction shows trimming of 2 bases on V and 7 bases on J, plus 5 bases between the germline ends.